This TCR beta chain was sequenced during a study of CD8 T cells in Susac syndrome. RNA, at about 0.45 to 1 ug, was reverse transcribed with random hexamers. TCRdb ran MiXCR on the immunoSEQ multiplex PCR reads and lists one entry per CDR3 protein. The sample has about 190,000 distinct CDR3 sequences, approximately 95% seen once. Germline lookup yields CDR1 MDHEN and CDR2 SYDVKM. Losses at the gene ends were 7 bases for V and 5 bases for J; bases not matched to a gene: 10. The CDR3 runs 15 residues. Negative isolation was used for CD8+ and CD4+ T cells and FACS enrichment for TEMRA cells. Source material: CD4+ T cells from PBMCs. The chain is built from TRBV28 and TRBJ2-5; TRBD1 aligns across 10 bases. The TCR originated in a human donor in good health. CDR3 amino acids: CASTLDRGRGETQYF. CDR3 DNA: TGTGCCAGCACCCTAGACAGGGGGCGAGGGGAGACCCAGTACTTC.